This T cell receptor (beta chain) was sequenced during a study of blood T cell dynamics during melanoma immunotherapy. At the level of the study: Metastatic melanoma patients received first-line pembrolizumab or nivolumab plus ipilimumab. Findings of the study overall: Clones driving repertoire changes may be melanoma-specific or general immune activation.

The time point denotes: week 3, after first cycle of checkpoint inhibitor. Per germline, CDR1 SGHTA and CDR2 FQGNSA. V was cut by 0 bases and J by 3 bases, with 6 bases left in between. This CDR3 contains 14 residues. In its sample, this clone was seen once. Antigen specificity is unknown. Profiled with immunoSEQ multiplex PCR; TCRdb holds only in-frame clones, not every one. The sample contains about 8,400 clones, approximately 85% of which appear only once. V and J are TRBV7-2 and TRBJ1-5; D is uncertain. The source was blood, collected from a patient treated with checkpoint blockade. This TCR was recovered from a human donor with melanoma. Here the CDR3 reads CASSLAAFNQPQHF. In DNA, the CDR3 is TGTGCCAGCAGCTTAGCGGCATTCAATCAGCCCCAGCATTTT.